The TCR beta chain described here comes from a study of vaccination and CD4 T cells after COVID-19. Study overall: Comprising six males and four females, the convalescent participants counted two Hispanic individuals among them.

A word on this clonotype: Its matching antigen is unknown.

Treatment meaning: roughly 10-day PBMC culture with coronavirus spike peptide pools or control peptides (ViraFEST assay). After expanding antigen-specific T cells with peptide pools, ViraFEST sequenced their TCRs. The Oncomine TCR Beta short-read assay sequenced DNA from cultured CD4+ T cells. TCRdb called the PCR reads again in MiXCR, with one record for every CDR3 protein. The data contain about 15,000 distinct CDR3 sequences, roughly half of them singletons. Specimen: CD4+ T cells from blood, cultured in vitro. The TCR was taken from a human donor who had recovered from COVID-19.

Here the CDR3 reads CAWNEGGQAYEQYF. Here the CDR3 DNA reads TGTGCCTGGAACGAGGGGGGACAGGCGTACGAGCAGTACTTC. The V call is TRBV30, the J call TRBJ2-7, with 8 bases fitting TRBD1. Germline V gene data show CDR1 as GTSNPN and CDR2 as SVGIG (reference sequence). CDR3 size: 14 residues. The ends lost 4 bases at V and 4 bases at J; junction bases unmatched: 9.